These 21 T cell receptor beta chains came from one sample sequenced in a study of technical replicates of blood from a handful of donors. The repertoire was sequenced with immunoSEQ multiplex PCR; TCRdb's copy has only in-frame clones and lacks some. The repertoire holds about 62,000 clones, with roughly 86% as singletons. Input material: PBMCs. All receptors derive from a human donor in good health. Some clones in this sample may be carry-over from other donors' samples.

The V call is TRBV6-1, the J call TRBJ2-7, with TRBD2 matching over 11 bases. V was clipped by 7 bases and J by 5 bases; unmatched bases: 7. The CDR3 spans 14 residues. From germline, CDR1 is MNHNS and CDR2 SASEGT. Written as DNA, the CDR3 is TGTGCCAGCACTTTAGCGGGAGGGAACCACGAGCAGTACTTC. Translation gives CASTLAGGNHEQYF.

With respect to this clone: Within the sample, other DNA sequences also encode this same CDR3. This sequence joins TRBV30 and TRBJ1-3; D remains ambiguous. Germline lookup yields CDR1 GTSNPN and CDR2 SVGIG (reference sequence). This CDR3 is 12 amino acids long. Trimming shortened V by 4 bases and J by 7 bases, and 11 bases separated the two germline ends. CDR3: CAWTRTGNTIYF. CDR3 coding DNA: TGTGCCTGGACCAGAACGGGGAACACCATATATTTT.

The chain is built from TRBV2 and TRBJ2-5; D is unclear. This CDR3 region has 11 residues. CDR1 and CDR2 (germline): SNHLY, FYNNEI. V was cut by 8 bases and J by 5 bases, with 9 bases left in between. The CDR3 here is CASGYMETQYF. The CDR3 DNA reads TGTGCCAGCGGTTACATGGAGACCCAGTACTTC.

This chain uses TRBV4-1 with TRBJ2-6; 9 bases map to TRBD1. The CDR3 runs 17 residues. The germline V gene encodes CDR1 MGHRA and CDR2 YSYEKL. With V trimmed by 5 bases and J by 0 bases, 5 bases remained unmatched. The CDR3 loop reads CASSATGGISGANVLTF. The CDR3 DNA follows: TGCGCCAGCAGCGCGACAGGGGGAATCTCTGGGGCCAACGTCCTGACTTTC.

This chain's CDR3 is CATSKEVGRPLSYNEQFF. CDR3 bases: TGTGCCACCAGCAAGGAGGTCGGGAGACCACTCTCCTACAATGAGCAGTTCTTC. V usage is TRBV15 and J usage is TRBJ2-1, with D possibly TRBD2 on 6 matching bases. V lost 4 bases and J 0 bases, leaving 19 bases between the germline ends. The CDR3 spans 18 residues. Germline-derived CDR1 and CDR2 are LNHNV and YYDKDF (reference sequence).

This clone was found once. CDR3 protein: CASSHSGPGNTEAFF. The CDR3, as DNA: TGTGCCAGCAGCCACTCAGGGCCGGGGAACACTGAAGCTTTCTTT. The V and J genes are TRBV4-2 and TRBJ1-1; weak D call: TRBD1 (5 bases). Per the germline V gene, CDR1 is LGHNA and CDR2 is YNFKEQ. V was clipped by 3 bases and J by 1 base, with 12 bases between them. The CDR3 is made up of 15 amino acids.

This chain connects TRBV7-9 to TRBJ2-4, with 10 bases identical to TRBD1. Germline V gives CDR1 SEHNR, CDR2 FQNEAQ (reference sequence). V trimming: 6 bases; J trimming: 3 bases; junction bases outside the gene matches: 2. The CDR3 is 14 residues long. The CDR3 region is CASSGQGDKNIQYF. The CDR3 region has the DNA TGTGCCAGCAGTGGACAGGGGGACAAAAACATTCAGTACTTC.

As to this clone: Mismatch with germline at one junction end may stem from a read error. The chain carries TRBV7-2 and TRBJ2-3; D possibly corresponds to TRBD2 (6 bases). Looked up from germline, CDR1 is SGHTA and CDR2 is FQGNSA. The length of the CDR3 is 13 residues. The CDR3 DNA sequence: TGTGCCAGCAGCCCTGGGCGGGGTGAAACTGCCGATTTT. Encoded protein: CASSPGRGETADF.

The chain joins TRBV10-3 to TRBJ1-1; 9 bases fit TRBD1. This CDR3 spans 14 amino acids. The junction had 7 bases not matched to a gene; V was cut back by 6 bases and J by 5 bases. Germline loops: CDR1 ENHRY, CDR2 SYGVKD. DNA of the CDR3: TGTGCCATCAGAGACGGGACAGGGACAACTGAAGCTTTCTTT. Translated, it gives CAIRDGTGTTEAFF.

The chain has TRBV18 and TRBJ2-5; D might be TRBD2 (6 bases). V lost 6 bases and J lost 4, with 12 bases in between. Per the germline V gene, CDR1 is KGHSH and CDR2 is LQKENI. This CDR3 spans 13 amino acids. This CDR3 reads CASSPGVAETQYF. DNA for the CDR3: TGTGCCAGCTCCCCGGGGGTTGCAGAGACCCAGTACTTC.

This chain uses TRBV7-6 with TRBJ2-2; 12 nucleotides agree with TRBD2. The J segment lost 6 bases and the V segment lost 5 bases, leaving 10 bases of the junction unmatched. Germline loops: CDR1 SGHVS, CDR2 FNYEAQ. There are 17 residues in the CDR3. The CDR3 loop reads CASSPRATSGSPGELFF. CDR3 DNA sequence: TGTGCCAGCAGCCCGCGGGCGACTAGCGGGAGTCCCGGGGAGCTGTTTTTT.

The V and J genes are TRBV19 and TRBJ2-7; 13 bases fit TRBD2. After removal of 4 bases from V and 1 base from J, the junction contained 4 bases not matched to a gene. Germline CDR1 reads LNHDA; CDR2 reads SQIVND (reference sequence). The CDR3 loop spans 16 amino acids. CDR3 DNA: TGTGCCAGTAGTACCCCGGGACTAGCGGGATCCTACGAGCAGTACTTC. It is translated as CASSTPGLAGSYEQYF.

This chain connects TRBV5-1 to TRBJ2-7; no clear D. The CDR3 totals 13 residues. The germline V gene encodes CDR1 SGHRS and CDR2 YFSETQ. Trimming shortened V by 1 base and J by 2 bases, and 7 bases separated the two germline ends. The CDR3: CASSLSLAYEQYF. The CDR3 DNA reads TGCGCCAGCAGCTTGTCGCTAGCCTACGAGCAGTACTTC.

V is TRBV7-8 and J is TRBJ2-5; 11 nucleotides agree with TRBD2. This CDR3 has 17 residues. Germline V lookup: CDR1 SGHVS, CDR2 FQNEAQ. The junction had 7 bases not matched to a gene; V was cut back by 0 bases and J by 4 bases. The CDR3 region is CASSLARLAGGRETQYF. CDR3 sequence (DNA): TGTGCCAGCAGCTTAGCGCGTCTAGCGGGGGGCAGAGAGACCCAGTACTTC.

A few counts support this clone. V gene TRBV29-1 combines with J gene TRBJ1-1, with TRBD1 matching 7 bases. This CDR3 comprises 13 residues. Unmatched junction bases numbered 8, after V lost 5 bases and J lost 5 bases. Germline values: CDR1 SQVTM, CDR2 ANQGSEA. The CDR3 loop reads CSVFDRDLTEAFF. The CDR3 coding sequence is TGCAGCGTTTTTGACAGGGACTTAACTGAAGCTTTCTTT.

The V call is TRBV7-7, the J call TRBJ2-1, with 9 positions matching TRBD1. The V segment lost 5 bases and the J segment 9 bases; nucleotides outside the gene matches: 8. This CDR3 is 14 amino acids long. Germline V gene lookup returns CDR1 SSHAT and CDR2 FNYEAQ (reference sequence). CDR3 amino acids: CASSADRGKGEQFF. The CDR3 region has the DNA TGTGCCAGCAGCGCGGACAGGGGAAAGGGTGAGCAGTTCTTC.

This chain uses TRBV7-2 with TRBJ2-7; 9 positions agree with TRBD1. CDR1 SGHTA and CDR2 FQGNSA come from the germline V gene. The J segment lost 4 bases and the V segment lost 1 base, leaving 8 bases of the junction unmatched. The CDR3 runs 16 residues. Here the CDR3 reads CASSLVGRTGVYEQYF. CDR3 in DNA: TGTGCCAGCAGCTTAGTGGGGCGGACAGGGGTATACGAGCAGTACTTC. Full variable domain (outside the CDR3, taken from reference TRBV7-2 and TRBJ2-7): GAGVSQSPSNKVTEKGKDVELRCDPISGHTALYWYRQSLGQGLEFLIYFQGNSAPDKSGLPSDRFSAERTGGSVSTLTIQRTQQEDSAVYLCASSLVGRTGVYEQYFGPGTRLTVT.

The rearrangement uses TRBV7-9 and TRBJ2-3; D remains unclear. Per germline, CDR1 SEHNR and CDR2 FQNEAQ (reference sequence). V was clipped by 4 bases and J by 0 bases, with 2 bases between them. The CDR3 sequence is 12 residues long. The CDR3 DNA reads as TGTGCCAGCAGCTCTAGCACAGATACGCAGTATTTT. It encodes CASSSSTDTQYF.

J is TRBJ1-1 and V is TRBV7-9, with D unresolved. Germline CDR1 and CDR2: SEHNR and FQNEAQ (reference sequence). V was cut by 5 bases and J by 3 bases, with 4 bases left in between. The CDR3 runs 11 residues. The CDR3 loop reads CASSEDTEAFF. For the CDR3, the DNA is TGTGCCAGCAGCGAGGACACTGAAGCTTTCTTT.

This rearrangement joins TRBV7-6 to TRBJ2-7, with TRBD2 matching over 11 bases. The CDR3 has 16 amino acids. The V and J ends lost 5 bases and 3 bases, in that order; junction bases with no gene match: 9. From germline, CDR1 is SGHVS and CDR2 FNYEAQ. The CDR3 sequence is CASSTLGTSGNYEQYF. The CDR3 DNA reads as TGTGCCAGCAGCACCCTAGGGACTAGCGGAAACTACGAGCAGTACTTC.

V and J are TRBV5-6 and TRBJ2-2; 7 positions agree with TRBD2. CDR1 is SGHDT and CDR2 is YYEEEE in the germline V gene. The CDR3 has 15 residues. With V trimmed by 4 bases and J by 2 bases, 5 bases remained unmatched. The CDR3 is CASSQGLTNTGELFF. Here the CDR3 DNA reads TGTGCCAGCAGCCAGGGACTAACAAACACCGGGGAGCTGTTTTTT.